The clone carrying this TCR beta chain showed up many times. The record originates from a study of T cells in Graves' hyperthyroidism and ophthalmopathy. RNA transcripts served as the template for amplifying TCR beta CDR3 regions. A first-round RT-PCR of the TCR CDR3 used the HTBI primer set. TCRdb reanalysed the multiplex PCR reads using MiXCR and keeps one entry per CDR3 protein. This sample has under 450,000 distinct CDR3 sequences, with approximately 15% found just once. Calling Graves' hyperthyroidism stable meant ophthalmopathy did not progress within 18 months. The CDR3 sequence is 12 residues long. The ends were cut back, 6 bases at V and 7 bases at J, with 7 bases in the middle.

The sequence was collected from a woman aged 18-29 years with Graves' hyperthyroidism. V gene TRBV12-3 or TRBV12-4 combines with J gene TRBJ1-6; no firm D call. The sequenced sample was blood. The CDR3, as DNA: TGTGCCAGCAGGTCCGGGAATTCACCCCTCCACTTT. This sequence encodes CASRSGNSPLHF.